Many counts were recorded for the clone carrying this T cell receptor (beta chain). These data come from a study of identical twins. TCRdb ran MiXCR on the 5' RACE reads and lists one entry per CDR3 protein. The repertoire holds 150,000 or so distinct CDR3 sequences, with under 4.5% as singletons. Sequencing was performed on memory T cells sorted from blood. The sequence was obtained from a man aged 18 to 29 in good health.

DNA for the CDR3: TGTGCCAGCAGTTTCCCGGTTGAGCGTACCAAGCAGTTCTTC. Protein product: CASSFPVERTKQFF. The chain links TRBV12-3 or TRBV12-4 to TRBJ2-1; D gene ambiguous. V lost 3 bases and J 11 bases, leaving 17 bases between the germline ends. The CDR3 covers 14 residues.